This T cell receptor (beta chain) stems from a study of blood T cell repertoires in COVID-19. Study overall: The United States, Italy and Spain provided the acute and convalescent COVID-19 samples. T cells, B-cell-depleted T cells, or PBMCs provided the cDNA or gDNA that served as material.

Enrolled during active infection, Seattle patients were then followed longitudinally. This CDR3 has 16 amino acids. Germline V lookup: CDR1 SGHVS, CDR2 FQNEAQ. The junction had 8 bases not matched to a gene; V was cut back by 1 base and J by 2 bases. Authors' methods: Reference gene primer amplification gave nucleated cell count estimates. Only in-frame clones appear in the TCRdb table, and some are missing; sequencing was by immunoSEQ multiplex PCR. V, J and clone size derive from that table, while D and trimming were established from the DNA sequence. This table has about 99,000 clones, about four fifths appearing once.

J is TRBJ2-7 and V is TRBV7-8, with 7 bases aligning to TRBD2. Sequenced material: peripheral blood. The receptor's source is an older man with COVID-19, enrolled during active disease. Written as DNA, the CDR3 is TGTGCCAGCAGCTTAGGGGCTAGCGGCCAGCCCTACGAGCAGTACTTC. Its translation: CASSLGASGQPYEQYF.